This paragraph covers one T cell receptor beta chain sequence. The sample is drawn from a study of blood T cell repertoires in COVID-19. At the level of the study: Sample material is recorded as cDNA or gDNA derived from T cells, B-cell-depleted T cells, or PBMCs.

The repertoire was sequenced with immunoSEQ multiplex PCR; TCRdb's copy has only in-frame clones and lacks some. The table lists 190,000 or so clones, approximately 90% of them singletons. Those who participated ranged in age from about 18 to 89 years and resided in about two dozen US areas. Clinical history as reported by participants underpinned cohort assignment. What the recovered Cohort 3 donors had was two negative PCRs, clearance, or symptom resolution. V was cut by 4 bases and J by 6 bases, with 17 bases left in between. Germline CDR1 is SGHKS and CDR2 is YYEKEE (reference sequence). The length of the CDR3 is 15 residues.

The sequencing input was PBMCs or T cells enriched from blood (not recorded which). This clonotype was sampled from a man aged 25-45 years who had recovered from COVID-19. The V call is TRBV5-5, the J call TRBJ1-3; D perhaps matches TRBD1 (5 bases). In DNA, the CDR3 is TGTGCCAGCAGCGTGCGGGGCGGAATACAAAACACCATATATTTT. This translates into CASSVRGGIQNTIYF.